Presented here are 21 T cell receptor beta chains from one specimen sequenced in a study of radiotherapy plus CTLA-4 blockade in lung cancer. Clones were read by immunoSEQ multiplex PCR, and TCRdb kept only the in-frame ones, dropping some. Of 100,000 to 150,000 clones in the sample, 78% were seen once. Sample: peripheral blood, taken from a patient treated with radiotherapy plus ipilimumab. These receptors all stem from a human donor with non-small cell lung cancer who had a partial response to radiotherapy plus ipilimumab.

This clone has only one observation. The chain employs TRBV5-4 and TRBJ2-5, with 7 bases lining up with TRBD1. Germline V gene lookup returns CDR1 SGHNT and CDR2 YYREEE (reference sequence). This CDR3 is 14 amino acids long. After removal of 3 bases from V and 1 base from J, the junction contained 3 bases not matched to a gene. DNA of the CDR3: TGTGCCAGCAGCTCCGGGGACAGCCAAGAGACCCAGTACTTC. This gives the protein CASSSGDSQETQYF. Full variable domain (outside the CDR3, taken from reference TRBV5-4 and TRBJ2-5): ETGVTQSPTHLIKTRGQQVTLRCSSQSGHNTVSWYQQALGQGPQFIFQYYREEENGRGNFPPRFSGLQFPNYSSELNVNALELDDSALYLCASSSGDSQETQYFGPGTRLLVL.

Regarding this clone: One end of the junction is discordant with germline, which a read error may explain. The chain is built from TRBV28 and TRBJ1-1; D is unclear. CDR3 length: 15 amino acids. Germline-derived CDR1 and CDR2 are MDHEN and SYDVKM. CDR3 sequence (DNA): TGTGCCAGCAACAGTTTATGGCGCGGGAACCCTGAAGCTTTCTTT. This encodes CASNSLWRGNPEAFF.

The chain carries TRBV5-1 and TRBJ2-5; TRBD1 aligns across 10 bases. The CDR3 loop spans 14 amino acids. Germline CDR1 is SGHRS and CDR2 is YFSETQ. Losses at the gene ends were 4 bases for V and 3 bases for J; bases not matched to a gene: 3. CDR3 region: CASSRDRGEETQYF. The CDR3 bases are TGCGCCAGCAGCAGGGACAGGGGTGAAGAGACCCAGTACTTC.

The chain combines TRBV6-5 with TRBJ1-2, with 9 bases identical to TRBD1. Germline V gives CDR1 MNHEY, CDR2 SVGAGI. The CDR3 is 14 amino acids. The J segment lost 6 bases and the V segment lost 6 bases, leaving 8 bases of the junction unmatched. DNA for the CDR3: TGTGCCAGCAGCCCCCTCGGGACAGGGAATGGCTACACCTTC. This translates into CASSPLGTGNGYTF.

This clone was detected only once. This rearrangement joins TRBV28 to TRBJ1-1, with D perhaps TRBD1 (6 bases). The CDR3 is made up of 14 amino acids. CDR1 is MDHEN, CDR2 SYDVKM, per germline. V lost 3 bases to trimming and J lost 1 base, with 9 bases between them. The CDR3 sequence: CASSLRGGNTEAFF. CDR3 nucleotide sequence: TGTGCCAGCAGTTTGAGGGGGGGGAACACTGAAGCTTTCTTT.

The chain combines TRBV9 with TRBJ1-6; D is unclear. The CDR3 has 13 amino acids. Trimming took off 1 base at V and 8 bases at J, with 7 bases between the two ends. CDR1 is SGDLS, CDR2 YYNGEE, per germline. The CDR3 loop reads CASSVYGDSPLHF. CDR3 DNA sequence: TGTGCCAGCAGCGTATACGGGGATTCACCCCTCCACTTT.

The J gene is TRBJ1-1, the V gene TRBV9; D call uncertain. Germline assignment: CDR1 SGDLS and CDR2 YYNGEE. The V end was cut by 0 bases, the J end by 1 base, with 7 bases between. The CDR3 sequence is 14 residues long. The CDR3 DNA reads TGTGCCAGCAGCGTAGCTGCAGGGAACACTGAAGCTTTCTTT. This gives the protein CASSVAAGNTEAFF.

The count of this clone is one. This rearrangement joins TRBV5-1 to TRBJ1-3; 7 bases align to TRBD1. The CDR3 has 16 residues. J gave up 0 bases and V 4 bases, and 7 bases lay outside the gene matches. The germline V gene has CDR1 SGHRS and CDR2 YFSETQ. The chain's CDR3 is CASSPRDRSSGNTIYF. DNA for the CDR3: TGCGCCAGCAGCCCAAGGGACAGAAGCTCTGGAAACACCATATATTTT.

The chain is built from TRBV19 and TRBJ2-5; D remains unclear. The CDR3 totals 11 residues. Germline lookup yields CDR1 LNHDA and CDR2 SQIVND (reference sequence). The ends were cut back, 5 bases at V and 4 bases at J, with 5 bases in the middle. This CDR3 reads CASSLRETQYF. The CDR3 DNA reads as TGTGCCAGTAGTCTAAGAGAGACCCAGTACTTC.

V and J are TRBV5-1 and TRBJ2-5; 8 bases match TRBD1. Looked up from germline, CDR1 is SGHRS and CDR2 is YFSETQ. The CDR3 contains 14 residues. V dropped 3 bases and J dropped 5; count of bases not matched to a gene: 6. The CDR3 DNA is TGCGCCAGCAGCTACGGACAGGGCTGGGAGACCCAGTACTTC. Its protein product is CASSYGQGWETQYF.

The V gene is TRBV9, the J gene TRBJ2-1; 15 bases are a match to TRBD2. CDR1 SGDLS and CDR2 YYNGEE come from the germline V gene. With V trimmed by 4 bases and J by 0 bases, 8 bases remained unmatched. This CDR3 is 19 amino acids long. The DNA for the CDR3 is TGTGCCAGCAGCCTAACCGGGACTAGCGGGAGGAGCTCCTACAATGAGCAGTTCTTC. It translates to CASSLTGTSGRSSYNEQFF.

This chain links TRBV28 with TRBJ1-5, with no clear D. Looked up from germline, CDR1 is MDHEN and CDR2 is SYDVKM. The CDR3 has 16 amino acids. Trimming cost V 5 bases and J 8 bases, with 22 bases left between them. This CDR3 reads CASSPPAVWPEKPQHF. CDR3 DNA sequence: TGTGCCAGCAGTCCCCCCGCAGTGTGGCCTGAAAAGCCCCAGCATTTT.

The rearrangement uses TRBV4-3 and TRBJ1-5; D not certain. This CDR3 region has 14 residues. Trimming took off 4 bases at V and 3 bases at J, with 10 bases between the two ends. From germline, CDR1 is LGHNA and CDR2 YSLEER. This CDR3 reads CASSLRRDNQPQHF. As DNA, the CDR3 is TGCGCCAGCAGCCTAAGACGGGACAATCAGCCCCAGCATTTT.

This clone has just a few counts. This chain joins TRBV6-5 and TRBJ2-7; perhaps TRBD1 as D (6 bases). V was pared by 5 bases and J by 2 bases, with 13 bases between. CDR3 length equals 14 residues. Germline V gene sequence: CDR1 MNHEY, CDR2 SVGAGI. The CDR3 bases are TGTGCCAGCAGTGAACGGTCAGGGGCCTACGAGCAGTACTTC. As protein: CASSERSGAYEQYF.

The chain joins TRBV6-1 to TRBJ2-7; TRBD2 agrees at 9 bases. The CDR3 is 19 amino acids. The germline CDR1 and CDR2 sequences are MNHNS and SASEGT. V gave up 2 bases and J gave up 7 bases; unmatched junction bases: 21. The CDR3 loop reads CASSELGGAGGLLGEEQYF. DNA for the CDR3: TGTGCCAGCAGTGAATTGGGCGGAGCGGGAGGCCTTCTAGGAGAAGAGCAGTACTTC.

This chain uses TRBV11-1 with TRBJ2-5; D call uncertain. Between the trimmed V and J ends, which lost 1 base and 2 bases, there was a span of 5 bases. This CDR3 comprises 13 residues. Germline-derived CDR1 and CDR2 are SGHAT and FQDESV (reference sequence). Here the CDR3 reads CASSLGAQETQYF. The CDR3 nucleotides are TGTGCCAGCAGCTTAGGGGCTCAAGAGACCCAGTACTTC.

A few counts support this clone. CDR3 DNA sequence: TGTGCCAGCAGTGGACAGGGTTTACGGGAAAAACTGTTTTTT. This translates into CASSGQGLREKLFF. The chain carries TRBV2 and TRBJ1-4, with 7 positions matching TRBD1. The length of the CDR3 is 14 residues. CDR1 SNHLY and CDR2 FYNNEI come from the germline V gene. Trimming cost V 4 bases and J 8 bases; bases outside gene matches: 7.

The chain is built from TRBV9 and TRBJ2-7, with 13 positions matching TRBD2. The CDR3 is made up of 15 amino acids. The germline V gene encodes CDR1 SGDLS and CDR2 YYNGEE. Germline trimming cut 5 bases from V and 1 base from J; bases unmatched to any gene: 3. CDR3 protein: CASSTSGRVSYEQYV. The CDR3 DNA reads as TGTGCCAGCAGTACTAGCGGGAGGGTATCCTACGAGCAGTACGTC.

This clone was detected many times. V usage is TRBV7-3 and J usage is TRBJ2-2, with D tentatively TRBD2 (5 bases). This CDR3 spans 13 amino acids. V was cut by 6 bases and J by 3 bases, with 8 bases left in between. The V gene's germline CDR1 is SGHTA and CDR2 FQGTGA. The chain's CDR3 is CASRLDHTGELFF. Written as DNA, the CDR3 is TGTGCCAGCAGACTAGACCACACCGGGGAGCTGTTTTTT.

This clone has just one count. V and J are TRBV7-6 and TRBJ2-2; 11 bases agree with TRBD2. CDR1 and CDR2 (germline): SGHVS, FNYEAQ. The CDR3 length is 16 residues. V dropped 7 bases and J dropped 1; count of bases not matched to a gene: 5. The CDR3 region is CASTSGTSGNTGELFF. The CDR3 DNA reads TGTGCCAGCACATCCGGGACTAGCGGGAACACCGGGGAGCTGTTTTTT.

The genes are TRBV6-5 and TRBJ1-1, with TRBD1 identical over 8 bases. CDR3 length: 14 residues. Trimming took 5 bases from V and 7 from J; bases not matched to a gene: 9. Germline V gene data show CDR1 as MNHEY and CDR2 as SVGAGI. CDR3: CASSLGQGPGEAFF. DNA of the CDR3: TGTGCCAGCAGTCTTGGACAGGGACCTGGTGAAGCTTTCTTT.